This T cell receptor beta chain was sequenced in a study of OX40 agonist ivuxolimab in advanced cancers. Looking at the study overall: The patients received agonistic anti-OX40 (CD134) antibody ivuxolimab. Partial responses, seen in three patients, involved one hepatocellular carcinoma and two cutaneous melanomas.

This CDR3 has 10 amino acids. The germline V gene encodes CDR1 DFQATT and CDR2 SNEGSKA (reference sequence). V lost 6 bases and J 3 bases, leaving 5 bases between the germline ends. About this clone itself: The antigen is not known.

The table came from immunoSEQ multiplex PCR; TCRdb's copy has only in-frame clones and leaves some out. The sample includes roughly 66,000 clones, approximately 80% seen only once; the top ten take approximately 6.3%. Whole-study findings and limits: Expanded clones were, on average, more numerous in CD8+ T cells than in CD4+. At 0.1 to 3.0 mg/kg and by week 6, CD4+ and CD8+ T cells in the blood had expanded clonally.

The TCR originated in an adult with an advanced solid tumor such as melanoma, head and neck, liver or kidney cancer. The V and J genes are TRBV20-1 and TRBJ2-5; no clear D gene. The starting material was CD4+ or CD8+ T cells sorted from blood, obtained in a trial of the OX40 agonist ivuxolimab. The CDR3 region has the DNA TGCAGTGCCTTTGAAGAGACCCAGTACTTC. Its protein product is CSAFEETQYF.